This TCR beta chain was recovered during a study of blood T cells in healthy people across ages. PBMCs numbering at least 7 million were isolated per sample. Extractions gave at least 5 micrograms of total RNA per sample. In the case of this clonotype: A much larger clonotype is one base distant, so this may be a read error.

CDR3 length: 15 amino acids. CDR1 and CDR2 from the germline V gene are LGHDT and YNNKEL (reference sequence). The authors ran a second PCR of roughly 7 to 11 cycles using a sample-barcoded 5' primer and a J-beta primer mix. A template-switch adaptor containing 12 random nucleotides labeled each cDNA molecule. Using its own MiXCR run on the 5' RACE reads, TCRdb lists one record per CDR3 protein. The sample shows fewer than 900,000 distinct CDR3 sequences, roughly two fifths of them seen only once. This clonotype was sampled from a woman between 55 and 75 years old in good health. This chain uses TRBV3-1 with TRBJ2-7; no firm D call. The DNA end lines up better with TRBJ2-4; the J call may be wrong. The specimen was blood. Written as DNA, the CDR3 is TGTGCCAGCAGCCAAGATATGGGCTTCTTAAGCATTCAGTACTTC. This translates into CASSQDMGFLSIQYF.